This TCR beta chain was sequenced for a study of cytomegalovirus exposure and HLA in healthy donors. Across the whole study: HLA-typed donors were the source of about 85 million unique TCRs, which an early data release held. General study results and limits: Excluded: some indistinguishable V segments such as TRBV6-2 and TRBV6-3. Under in vitro conditions, a few CMV-associated chains were confirmed as specific for CMV antigens.

In germline, CDR1 is MGHRA, CDR2 YSYEKL. Trimming removed 0 bases at V and 4 bases at J, with 18 bases between. There are 18 residues in the CDR3. Nominal health characterized the donors when sampled, though unrecorded immune exposures were likely. PCR employed 60 Vbeta and 13 Jbeta primers. The table came from immunoSEQ multiplex PCR; TCRdb's copy has only in-frame clones and leaves some out. The sample carries under 150,000 clones, about 73% recorded once. In regard to this clone: Its specificity is not known.

The chain has TRBV4-1 and TRBJ2-2; tentative D call: TRBD2 (7 bases). The receptor was derived from a middle-aged woman in good health and CMV-seronegative. Specimen: PBMCs. CDR3 sequence: CASSQDVGGPGSTGELFF. In DNA form, the CDR3 reads TGCGCCAGCAGCCAAGATGTGGGGGGGCCGGGGAGCACCGGGGAGCTGTTTTTT.